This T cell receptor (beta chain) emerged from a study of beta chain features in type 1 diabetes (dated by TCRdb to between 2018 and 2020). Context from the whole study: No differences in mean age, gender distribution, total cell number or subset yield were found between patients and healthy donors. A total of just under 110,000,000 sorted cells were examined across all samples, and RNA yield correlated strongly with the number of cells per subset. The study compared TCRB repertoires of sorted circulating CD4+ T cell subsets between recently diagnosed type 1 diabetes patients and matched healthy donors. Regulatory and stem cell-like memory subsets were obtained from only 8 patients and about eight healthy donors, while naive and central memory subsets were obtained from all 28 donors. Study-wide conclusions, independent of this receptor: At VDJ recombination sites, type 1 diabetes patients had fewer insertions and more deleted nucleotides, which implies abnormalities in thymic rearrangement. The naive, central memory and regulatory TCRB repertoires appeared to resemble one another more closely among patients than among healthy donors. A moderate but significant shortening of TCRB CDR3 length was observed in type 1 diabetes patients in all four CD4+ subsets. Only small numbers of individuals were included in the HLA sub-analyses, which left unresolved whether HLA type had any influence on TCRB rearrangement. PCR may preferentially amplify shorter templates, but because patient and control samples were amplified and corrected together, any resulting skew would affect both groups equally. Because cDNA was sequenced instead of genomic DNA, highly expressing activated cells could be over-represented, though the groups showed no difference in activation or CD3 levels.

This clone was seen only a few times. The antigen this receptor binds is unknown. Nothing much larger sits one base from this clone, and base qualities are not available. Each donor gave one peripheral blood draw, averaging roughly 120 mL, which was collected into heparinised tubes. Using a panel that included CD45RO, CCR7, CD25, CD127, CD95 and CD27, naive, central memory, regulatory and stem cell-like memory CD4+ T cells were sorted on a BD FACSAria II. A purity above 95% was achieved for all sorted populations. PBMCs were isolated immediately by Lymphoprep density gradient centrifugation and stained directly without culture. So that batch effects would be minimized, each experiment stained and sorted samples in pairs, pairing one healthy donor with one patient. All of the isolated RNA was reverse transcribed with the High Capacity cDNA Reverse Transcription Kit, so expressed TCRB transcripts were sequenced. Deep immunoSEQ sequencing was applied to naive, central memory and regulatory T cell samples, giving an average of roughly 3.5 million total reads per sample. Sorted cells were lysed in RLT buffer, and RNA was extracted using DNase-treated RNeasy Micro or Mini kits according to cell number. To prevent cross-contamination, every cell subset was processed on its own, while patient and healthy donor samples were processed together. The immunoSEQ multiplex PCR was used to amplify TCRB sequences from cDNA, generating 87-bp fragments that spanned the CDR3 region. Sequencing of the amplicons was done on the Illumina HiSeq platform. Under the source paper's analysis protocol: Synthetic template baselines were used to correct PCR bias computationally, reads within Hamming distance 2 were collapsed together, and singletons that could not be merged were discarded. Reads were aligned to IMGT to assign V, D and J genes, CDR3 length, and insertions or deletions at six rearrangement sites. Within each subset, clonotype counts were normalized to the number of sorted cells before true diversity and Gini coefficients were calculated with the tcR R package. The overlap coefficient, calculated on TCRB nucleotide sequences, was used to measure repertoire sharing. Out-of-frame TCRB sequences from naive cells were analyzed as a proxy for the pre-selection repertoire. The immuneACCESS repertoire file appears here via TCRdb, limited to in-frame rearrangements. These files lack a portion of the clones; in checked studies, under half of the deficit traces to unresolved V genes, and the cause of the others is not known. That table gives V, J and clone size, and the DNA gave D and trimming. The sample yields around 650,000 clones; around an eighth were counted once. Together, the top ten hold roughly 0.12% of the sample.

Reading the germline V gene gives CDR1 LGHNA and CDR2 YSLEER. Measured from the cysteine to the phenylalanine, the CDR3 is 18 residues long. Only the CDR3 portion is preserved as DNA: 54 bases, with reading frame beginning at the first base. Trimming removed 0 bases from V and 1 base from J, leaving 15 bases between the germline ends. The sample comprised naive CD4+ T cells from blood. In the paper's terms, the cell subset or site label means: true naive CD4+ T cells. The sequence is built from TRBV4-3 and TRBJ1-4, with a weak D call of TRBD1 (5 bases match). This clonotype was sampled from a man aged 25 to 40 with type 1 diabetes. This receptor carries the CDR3 CASSQDLVRVKTNEKLFF. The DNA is TGCGCCAGCAGCCAAGATCTGGTCAGGGTCAAAACTAATGAAAAACTGTTTTTT.